This TCR beta chain stems from a study of vaccination effects on CD4 cells after COVID-19. Study results and limitations: Within healthy vaccinees, only 1 of 255 vaccine-induced clones displayed cross-reactivity with common cold coronaviruses. Early timepoints after infection were absent, and convalescent patients were few in the study.

Points on this clone: Its antigen is unidentified.

This CDR3 has 13 amino acids. Here immunoSEQ multiplex PCR was the method, and the copy in TCRdb shows in-frame clones only, minus some. The table has roughly 56,000 clones, over 60% seen once. Culture proceeded for approximately 10 days, and CD4+ T cells were then isolated. The chain uses TRBV21-1 and TRBJ1-4; the DNA was not used to check the table's D call, TRBD1. TRBV21-1 is listed as a pseudogene. Sequenced material: CD4+ T cells from PBMCs cultured without peptide, taken before COVID-19 vaccination. This receptor was obtained from a human donor who received a COVID-19 vaccine. This CDR3 is CASPREYNEKLFF. The DNA of the CDR3 is TGTGCCAGCCCCAGGGAATACAATGAAAAACTGTTTTTT.